This is a list of T cell receptor beta chains from one sample in a study of blood T cell repertoires in COVID-19. The repertoire was sequenced with immunoSEQ multiplex PCR; TCRdb's copy has only in-frame clones and lacks some. The sample has just over 200,000 clones, 80% seen once; the top ten hold around 5.1%. The sample taken for sequencing was peripheral blood. The receptors were sampled from a woman aged 70 to 79 with acute or convalescent COVID-19. CDR3s include the opening cysteine and the closing phenylalanine or tryptophan. Each record gives: V gene, clone size, J gene, D gene, CDR3 length, CDR3 DNA, CDR3 protein. A D gene is named only where the DNA matches it firmly. Size tells how often a clone was seen (once, few, many) or the class of an expanded clone, and some rows leave it out.

V gene: TRBV30; clone size: .; J gene: TRBJ1-4; D gene: .; CDR3 length: 13; CDR3 DNA: TGTGCCCTCACCCAGGGGCCTAATGAAAAACTGTTTTTT; CDR3 protein: CALTQGPNEKLFF
V gene: TRBV29-1; clone size: .; J gene: TRBJ1-5; D gene: TRBD1; CDR3 length: 12; CDR3 DNA: TGCAGCGTAACGACAGGGGATCAGCCCCAGCATTTT; CDR3 protein: CSVTTGDQPQHF
V gene: TRBV7-8; clone size: .; J gene: TRBJ2-7; D gene: .; CDR3 length: 14; CDR3 DNA: TGTGCCAGCAGCTTAGTACAGGGAGCCTACGAGCAGTACTTC; CDR3 protein: CASSLVQGAYEQYF
V gene: TRBV11-2; clone size: few; J gene: TRBJ2-7; D gene: .; CDR3 length: 12; CDR3 DNA: TGTGCCAGCAGCTTTCAGACTTACGAGCAGTACTTC; CDR3 protein: CASSFQTYEQYF
V gene: TRBV5-6; clone size: .; J gene: TRBJ1-4; D gene: TRBD1; CDR3 length: 15; CDR3 DNA: TGTGCCAGCAGCGCACAGGGGGTGGCGGTTGAAAAACTGTTTTTT; CDR3 protein: CASSAQGVAVEKLFF
V gene: TRBV7-9; clone size: .; J gene: TRBJ1-2; D gene: .; CDR3 length: 14; CDR3 DNA: TGTGCCAGCAGCACCTCGGCCGGCGGCTATGGCTACACCTTC; CDR3 protein: CASSTSAGGYGYTF
V gene: TRBV18; clone size: .; J gene: TRBJ2-1; D gene: TRBD1; CDR3 length: 15; CDR3 DNA: TGTGCCAGCTCACCACTGTCAGGGGGCAAGGATGAGCAGTTCTTC; CDR3 protein: CASSPLSGGKDEQFF
V gene: TRBV7-6; clone size: .; J gene: TRBJ2-1; D gene: TRBD2; CDR3 length: 15; CDR3 DNA: TGTGCCAGCAGCTTAAGCGGGAGGACCTACAATGAGCAGTTCTTC; CDR3 protein: CASSLSGRTYNEQFF
V gene: TRBV7-9; clone size: .; J gene: TRBJ1-2; D gene: TRBD1; CDR3 length: 15; CDR3 DNA: TGTGCCAGCAGCAGACAGGGGGTTGAGAACTATGGCTACACCTTC; CDR3 protein: CASSRQGVENYGYTF
V gene: TRBV6-5; clone size: .; J gene: TRBJ2-5; D gene: TRBD2; CDR3 length: 14; CDR3 DNA: TGTGCCAGCAGTTTCGGACTAGCACGGGAGACCCAGTACTTC; CDR3 protein: CASSFGLARETQYF
V gene: TRBV27; clone size: .; J gene: TRBJ2-5; D gene: .; CDR3 length: 17; CDR3 DNA: TGTGCCAGCAGTTCCGATAACCCCACTTATAAGGGGGAGACCCAGTACTTC; CDR3 protein: CASSSDNPTYKGETQYF
V gene: TRBV19; clone size: .; J gene: TRBJ2-2; D gene: .; CDR3 length: 16; CDR3 DNA: TGTGCCAGTACCCCCCGGGGACATCCGAACACCGGGGAGCTGTTTTTT; CDR3 protein: CASTPRGHPNTGELFF
V gene: TRBV7-2; clone size: .; J gene: TRBJ2-1; D gene: TRBD2; CDR3 length: 15; CDR3 DNA: TGTGCCAGCAGCCCAGGGACTAGCGTCTACAATGAGCAGTTCTTC; CDR3 protein: CASSPGTSVYNEQFF
V gene: TRBV19; clone size: .; J gene: TRBJ2-1; D gene: TRBD2; CDR3 length: 13; CDR3 DNA: TGTGCCAGTGGACTAGCGGCGATCAATGAGCAGTTCTTC; CDR3 protein: CASGLAAINEQFF
V gene: TRBV18; clone size: few; J gene: TRBJ1-5; D gene: .; CDR3 length: 16; CDR3 DNA: TGTGCCAGCTCACCCCCTGGGGACATCAGCAATCAGCCCCAGCATTTT; CDR3 protein: CASSPPGDISNQPQHF
V gene: TRBV28; clone size: once; J gene: TRBJ1-3; D gene: .; CDR3 length: 14; CDR3 DNA: TGTGCCAGCAGGCGAACAGGACAGGGAAACACCATATATTTT; CDR3 protein: CASRRTGQGNTIYF
V gene: TRBV30; clone size: few; J gene: TRBJ1-3; D gene: .; CDR3 length: 17; CDR3 DNA: TGTGCCTGGAGTGTATTCCCTGCGGCGACCTCTGGAAACACCATATATTTT; CDR3 protein: CAWSVFPAATSGNTIYF
V gene: TRBV6-5; clone size: .; J gene: TRBJ2-7; D gene: .; CDR3 length: 15; CDR3 DNA: TGTGCCAGCAGAACAACCGGGACAAACAACTACGAGCAGTACTTC; CDR3 protein: CASRTTGTNNYEQYF
V gene: TRBV28; clone size: .; J gene: TRBJ2-7; D gene: .; CDR3 length: 14; CDR3 DNA: TGTGCCAGCAGTCGGAGCGGCAGCGTACGGGAGCAGTACTTC; CDR3 protein: CASSRSGSVREQYF
V gene: TRBV5-4; clone size: .; J gene: TRBJ2-7; D gene: TRBD2; CDR3 length: 16; CDR3 DNA: TGTGCCAGCAGCGGAGGACTAGCGGGAAGCTCCTACGAGCAGTACTTC; CDR3 protein: CASSGGLAGSSYEQYF
V gene: TRBV6-5; clone size: .; J gene: TRBJ1-2; D gene: .; CDR3 length: 15; CDR3 DNA: TGTGCCAGCTTCTCCACGGGGAGCCCTGGCAGTGGCTACACCTTC; CDR3 protein: CASFSTGSPGSGYTF
V gene: TRBV9; clone size: .; J gene: TRBJ2-5; D gene: TRBD2; CDR3 length: 15; CDR3 DNA: TGTGCCAGCAGCGTAGAAGCGGGAGTGGTGGAGACCCAGTACTTC; CDR3 protein: CASSVEAGVVETQYF
V gene: TRBV4-2; clone size: once; J gene: TRBJ1-4; D gene: TRBD1; CDR3 length: 16; CDR3 DNA: TGTGCCAGCAGCCAGGGCGACAGGGAGACTAATGAAAAACTGTTTTTT; CDR3 protein: CASSQGDRETNEKLFF
V gene: TRBV2; clone size: .; J gene: TRBJ2-5; D gene: TRBD2; CDR3 length: 13; CDR3 DNA: TGTGCCAGCAGTAGCGGGAGGGAAGAGACCCAGTACTTC; CDR3 protein: CASSSGREETQYF
V gene: TRBV6-5; clone size: .; J gene: TRBJ1-1; D gene: .; CDR3 length: 14; CDR3 DNA: TGTGCCAGCAGATCTATCACAGGGTCCCCTGAAGCTTTCTTT; CDR3 protein: CASRSITGSPEAFF
V gene: TRBV6-5; clone size: .; J gene: TRBJ2-2; D gene: .; CDR3 length: 12; CDR3 DNA: TGTGCCAGCAGTCCCTACACCGGGGAGCTGTTTTTT; CDR3 protein: CASSPYTGELFF
V gene: TRBV3-1/TRBV3-2; clone size: .; J gene: TRBJ1-1; D gene: TRBD1; CDR3 length: 15; CDR3 DNA: TGTGCCAGCAGCCAAGTCGACAGGGTGAACACTGAAGCTTTCTTT; CDR3 protein: CASSQVDRVNTEAFF
V gene: TRBV11-2; clone size: .; J gene: TRBJ2-5; D gene: TRBD2; CDR3 length: 16; CDR3 DNA: TGTGCCAGCAGCTTCAGGACTAGCGGGAGGTTGGAGACCCAGTACTTC; CDR3 protein: CASSFRTSGRLETQYF
V gene: TRBV7-2; clone size: .; J gene: TRBJ1-2; D gene: .; CDR3 length: 14; CDR3 DNA: TGTGCCAGCAGCAAGAGGGACACCTACTATGGCTACACCTTC; CDR3 protein: CASSKRDTYYGYTF
V gene: TRBV5-5; clone size: .; J gene: TRBJ2-7; D gene: .; CDR3 length: 14; CDR3 DNA: TGTGCCAGCAGCTTAGCGCTTAGCTCCTACGAGCAGTACTTC; CDR3 protein: CASSLALSSYEQYF
V gene: TRBV6-6; clone size: .; J gene: TRBJ1-3; D gene: .; CDR3 length: 13; CDR3 DNA: TGTGCCAGCAGTTTAGACTACGGAAACACCATATATTTT; CDR3 protein: CASSLDYGNTIYF
V gene: TRBV19; clone size: .; J gene: TRBJ2-1; D gene: TRBD2; CDR3 length: 15; CDR3 DNA: TGTGCCAGTAGTGTTTTGGCTAGCGGGAGCGGTGAGCAGTTCTTC; CDR3 protein: CASSVLASGSGEQFF
V gene: TRBV5-4; clone size: few; J gene: TRBJ2-7; D gene: TRBD1; CDR3 length: 17; CDR3 DNA: TGTGCCAGCAGCTTGTACTTGGGGGGACAGGGAGACTACGAGCAGTACTTC; CDR3 protein: CASSLYLGGQGDYEQYF
V gene: TRBV7-9; clone size: .; J gene: TRBJ2-1; D gene: .; CDR3 length: 15; CDR3 DNA: TGTGCCAGCAGCTCTATGTTTTCGGGGTTCGATGAGCAGTTCTTC; CDR3 protein: CASSSMFSGFDEQFF
V gene: TRBV10-3; clone size: .; J gene: TRBJ2-5; D gene: .; CDR3 length: 13; CDR3 DNA: TGTGCCATCAGTGAGTCTTGGGAGGAGACCCAGTACTTC; CDR3 protein: CAISESWEETQYF
V gene: TRBV5-1; clone size: .; J gene: TRBJ1-1; D gene: .; CDR3 length: 12; CDR3 DNA: TGCGCCAGCGCAGGGCAGAGCACTGAAGCTTTCTTT; CDR3 protein: CASAGQSTEAFF
V gene: TRBV11-3; clone size: .; J gene: TRBJ2-5; D gene: TRBD2; CDR3 length: 15; CDR3 DNA: TGTGCCAGCAGCTTAGATGGAGCGGGAGAAGAGACCCAGTACTTC; CDR3 protein: CASSLDGAGEETQYF
V gene: TRBV7-8; clone size: .; J gene: TRBJ1-2; D gene: .; CDR3 length: 15; CDR3 DNA: TGTGCCAGCAGCTTAGCACCCGGGGGAACTATGCGCTACACCTTC; CDR3 protein: CASSLAPGGTMRYTF
V gene: TRBV2; clone size: .; J gene: TRBJ2-7; D gene: TRBD2; CDR3 length: 15; CDR3 DNA: TGTGCCAGCAGCGCCTTGACTAGCGGGGTTGACGAGCAGTACTTC; CDR3 protein: CASSALTSGVDEQYF
V gene: TRBV3-1/TRBV3-2; clone size: .; J gene: TRBJ2-7; D gene: TRBD1; CDR3 length: 12; CDR3 DNA: TGTGCCAGCAGCCCGGGGACAGGGGGACAGTACTTC; CDR3 protein: CASSPGTGGQYF
V gene: TRBV2; clone size: .; J gene: TRBJ2-5; D gene: TRBD2; CDR3 length: 15; CDR3 DNA: TGTGCCAGCAGTCTCCTAGCGGGACCCCAAGAGACCCAGTACTTC; CDR3 protein: CASSLLAGPQETQYF
V gene: TRBV3-1/TRBV3-2; clone size: .; J gene: TRBJ2-3; D gene: TRBD2; CDR3 length: 13; CDR3 DNA: TGTGCCAGCAGCCCTGGACTAGCCGATACGCAGTATTTT; CDR3 protein: CASSPGLADTQYF
V gene: TRBV27; clone size: .; J gene: TRBJ2-2; D gene: .; CDR3 length: 14; CDR3 DNA: TGTGCCAGCAGTCCGCGGGGCGACGGCGGGGAGCTGTTTTTT; CDR3 protein: CASSPRGDGGELFF
V gene: TRBV13; clone size: .; J gene: TRBJ2-7; D gene: TRBD2; CDR3 length: 15; CDR3 DNA: TGTGCCAGCAGCTCCATTAGCGGGCCAGGCTACGAGCAGTACTTC; CDR3 protein: CASSSISGPGYEQYF
V gene: TRBV10-2; clone size: .; J gene: TRBJ1-3; D gene: .; CDR3 length: 15; CDR3 DNA: TGCGCCAGCAGTGAGATAGGAGTCTCTGGAAACACCATATATTTT; CDR3 protein: CASSEIGVSGNTIYF
V gene: TRBV19; clone size: once; J gene: TRBJ2-5; D gene: TRBD1; CDR3 length: 14; CDR3 DNA: TGTGCCAGTACCGAGACAGGGGGCGGAGAGACCCAGTACTTC; CDR3 protein: CASTETGGGETQYF
V gene: TRBV10-3; clone size: .; J gene: TRBJ1-5; D gene: .; CDR3 length: 13; CDR3 DNA: TGTGCCATCAGTGTTCAGGACAATCAGCCCCAGCATTTT; CDR3 protein: CAISVQDNQPQHF
V gene: TRBV21-1; clone size: .; J gene: TRBJ1-1; D gene: .; CDR3 length: 15; CDR3 DNA: TGTGCCAGCAGCAAAGGGGACAGGGAGTGGACTGAAGCTTTCTTT; CDR3 protein: CASSKGDREWTEAFF
V gene: TRBV7-6; clone size: .; J gene: TRBJ1-4; D gene: TRBD1; CDR3 length: 14; CDR3 DNA: TGTGCCAGCAGCTTGACAGGGGCTAATGAAAAACTGTTTTTT; CDR3 protein: CASSLTGANEKLFF
V gene: TRBV2; clone size: .; J gene: TRBJ1-4; D gene: TRBD1; CDR3 length: 15; CDR3 DNA: TGTGCCAGCAGTCCGAACAGGGGGGCTAATGAAAAACTGTTTTTT; CDR3 protein: CASSPNRGANEKLFF
V gene: TRBV3-1/TRBV3-2; clone size: .; J gene: TRBJ2-3; D gene: .; CDR3 length: 14; CDR3 DNA: TGTGCCAGCAGCCAGTTCACAGCCACAGATACGCAGTATTTT; CDR3 protein: CASSQFTATDTQYF
V gene: TRBV25-1; clone size: many; J gene: TRBJ1-1; D gene: .; CDR3 length: 13; CDR3 DNA: TGTGCCAGCAGTGAATATCAAGGGGTTGGAGCTTTCTTT; CDR3 protein: CASSEYQGVGAFF
V gene: TRBV2; clone size: .; J gene: TRBJ1-6; D gene: .; CDR3 length: 15; CDR3 DNA: TGTGCCAGCAGTGATGGGGCGCGTAAGAATTCACCCCTCCACTTT; CDR3 protein: CASSDGARKNSPLHF
V gene: TRBV24-1; clone size: .; J gene: TRBJ1-2; D gene: TRBD1; CDR3 length: 14; CDR3 DNA: TGTGCCACCAGTGATGCCAGGGGGGAGTATGGCTACACCTTC; CDR3 protein: CATSDARGEYGYTF
V gene: TRBV30; clone size: .; J gene: TRBJ2-2; D gene: .; CDR3 length: 12; CDR3 DNA: TGTGCCTGGACAGGGGCGATGGGGGAGCTGTTTTTT; CDR3 protein: CAWTGAMGELFF
V gene: TRBV27; clone size: .; J gene: TRBJ1-5; D gene: .; CDR3 length: 15; CDR3 DNA: TGTGCCAGCAGTTTATCTCTAAATAGCAATCAGCCCCAGCATTTT; CDR3 protein: CASSLSLNSNQPQHF
V gene: TRBV28; clone size: .; J gene: TRBJ1-1; D gene: .; CDR3 length: 13; CDR3 DNA: TGTGCCAGCAGTTATTTCATGAACACTGAAGCTTTCTTT; CDR3 protein: CASSYFMNTEAFF
V gene: TRBV30; clone size: .; J gene: TRBJ1-1; D gene: TRBD1; CDR3 length: 13; CDR3 DNA: TGTGCCTGGACTGAGACAGGGGGGACTGAAGCTTTCTTT; CDR3 protein: CAWTETGGTEAFF
V gene: TRBV9; clone size: .; J gene: TRBJ1-1; D gene: TRBD1; CDR3 length: 15; CDR3 DNA: TGTGCCAGCAGCGTAGTTGGCAGGGGGGACACTGAAGCTTTCTTT; CDR3 protein: CASSVVGRGDTEAFF